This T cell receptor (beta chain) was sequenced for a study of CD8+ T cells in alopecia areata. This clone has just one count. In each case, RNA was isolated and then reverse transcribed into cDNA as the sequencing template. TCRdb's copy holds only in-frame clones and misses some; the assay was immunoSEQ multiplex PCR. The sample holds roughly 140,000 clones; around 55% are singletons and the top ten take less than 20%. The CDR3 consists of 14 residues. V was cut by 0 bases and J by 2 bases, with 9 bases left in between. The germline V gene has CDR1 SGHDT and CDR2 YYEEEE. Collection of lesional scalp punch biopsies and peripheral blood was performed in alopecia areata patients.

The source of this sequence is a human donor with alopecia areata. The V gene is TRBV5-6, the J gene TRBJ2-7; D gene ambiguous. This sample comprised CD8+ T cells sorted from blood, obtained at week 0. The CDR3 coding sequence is TGTGCCAGCAGCTTGGGCAGACCTACCTACGAGCAGTACTTC. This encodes CASSLGRPTYEQYF.